The clone carrying this T cell receptor (beta chain) was seen only a few times. Its antigen remains unidentified. CDR1 SGHTA and CDR2 FQGNSA come from the germline V gene. The ends were cut back, 6 bases at V and 4 bases at J, with 18 bases in the middle. This CDR3 spans 15 amino acids. Template-switching 5'RACE yielded the TCR cDNA; a universal primer site and UMIs were added in the process. Using its own MiXCR run on the 5' RACE reads, TCRdb lists one record per CDR3 protein. The sample lists some 200,000 distinct CDR3 sequences, roughly 3.3% seen once, with around 3.3% in the top ten. The data derive from a study of T cells after yellow fever vaccination. The study, taken as a whole, reports: The booster response re-showed most primary clones: approximately 95% CD4, more than 70% CD8. CD4 and CD8 compartments shared a small share of clonotypes.

The source was CD4+ T cells sorted from PBMCs, collected 10 days after the yellow fever booster vaccination. The genes are TRBV7-2 and TRBJ1-2; D is unresolved. The TCR sequence derives from a young man who received the YFV17D yellow fever vaccine. This CDR3 is CASRRTGSSPYGYTF. DNA of the CDR3: TGTGCCAGCAGAAGGACGGGGTCAAGTCCCTATGGCTACACCTTC.